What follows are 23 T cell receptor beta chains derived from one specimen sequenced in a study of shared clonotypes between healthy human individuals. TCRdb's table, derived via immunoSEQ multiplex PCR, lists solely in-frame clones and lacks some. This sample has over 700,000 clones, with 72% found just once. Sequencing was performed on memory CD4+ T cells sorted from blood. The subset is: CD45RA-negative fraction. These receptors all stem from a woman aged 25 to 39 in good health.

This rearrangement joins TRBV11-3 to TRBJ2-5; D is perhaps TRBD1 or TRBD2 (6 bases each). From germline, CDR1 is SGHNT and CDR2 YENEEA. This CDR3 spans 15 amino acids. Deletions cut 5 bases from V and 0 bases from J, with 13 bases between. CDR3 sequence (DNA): TGTGCCAGCAGCCGAGGGGGGCGGAACCAAGAGACCCAGTACTTC. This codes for CASSRGGRNQETQYF.

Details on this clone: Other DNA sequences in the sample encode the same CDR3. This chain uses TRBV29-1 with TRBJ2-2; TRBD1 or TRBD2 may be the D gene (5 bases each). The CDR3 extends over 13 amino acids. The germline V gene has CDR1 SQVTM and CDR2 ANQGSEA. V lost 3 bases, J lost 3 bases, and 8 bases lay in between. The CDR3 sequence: CSVDRGHTGELFF. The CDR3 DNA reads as TGCAGCGTTGACCGGGGACACACCGGGGAGCTGTTTTTT.

The CDR3 bases are TGTGCCAGCAGTTCCGCAGGGGGTGGTGGGCGCAATCAGCCCCAGCATTTT. The encoded protein is CASSSAGGGGRNQPQHF. The chain has TRBV28 and TRBJ1-5, with 7 bases matching TRBD1. Germline CDR1 reads MDHEN; CDR2 reads SYDVKM. V trimming: 4 bases; J trimming: 2 bases; junction bases outside the gene matches: 11. The CDR3 consists of 17 residues.

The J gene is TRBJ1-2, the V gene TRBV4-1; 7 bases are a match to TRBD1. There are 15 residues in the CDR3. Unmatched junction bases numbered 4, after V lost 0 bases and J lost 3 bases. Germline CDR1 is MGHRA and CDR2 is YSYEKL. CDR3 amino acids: CASSQEGGVDYGYTF. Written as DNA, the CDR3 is TGCGCCAGCAGCCAAGAAGGGGGCGTTGACTATGGCTACACCTTC.

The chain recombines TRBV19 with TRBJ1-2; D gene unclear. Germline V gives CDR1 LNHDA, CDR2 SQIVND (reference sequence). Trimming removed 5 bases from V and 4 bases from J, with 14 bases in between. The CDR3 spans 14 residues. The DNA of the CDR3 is TGTGCCAGTAGTCCACAAGGTGCCCTCTATGGCTACACCTTC. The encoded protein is CASSPQGALYGYTF.

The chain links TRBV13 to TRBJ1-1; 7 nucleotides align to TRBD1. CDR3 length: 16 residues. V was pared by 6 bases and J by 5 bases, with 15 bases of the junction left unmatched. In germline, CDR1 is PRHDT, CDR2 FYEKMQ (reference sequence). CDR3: CASRRAYRGGETEAFF. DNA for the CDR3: TGTGCCAGCAGGCGGGCATACAGGGGTGGGGAAACTGAAGCTTTCTTT.

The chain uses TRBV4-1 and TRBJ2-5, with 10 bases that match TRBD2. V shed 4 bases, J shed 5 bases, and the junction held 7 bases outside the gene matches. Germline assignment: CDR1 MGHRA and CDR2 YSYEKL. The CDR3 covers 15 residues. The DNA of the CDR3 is TGCGCCAGCAGCCCTCTAGCGGGAGTTGTGGAGACCCAGTACTTC. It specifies CASSPLAGVVETQYF.

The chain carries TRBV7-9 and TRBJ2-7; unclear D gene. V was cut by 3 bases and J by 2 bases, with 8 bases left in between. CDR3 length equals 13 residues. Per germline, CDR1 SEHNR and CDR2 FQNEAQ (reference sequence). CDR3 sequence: CASSFEVTYEQYF. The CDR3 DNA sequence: TGTGCCAGCAGCTTCGAGGTTACCTACGAGCAGTACTTC. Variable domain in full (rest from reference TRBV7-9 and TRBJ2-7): DTGVSQNPRHKITKRGQNVTFRCDPISEHNRLYWYRQTLGQGPEFLTYFQNEAQLEKSRLLSDRFSAERPKGSFSTLEIQRTEQGDSAMYLCASSFEVTYEQYFGPGTRLTVT.

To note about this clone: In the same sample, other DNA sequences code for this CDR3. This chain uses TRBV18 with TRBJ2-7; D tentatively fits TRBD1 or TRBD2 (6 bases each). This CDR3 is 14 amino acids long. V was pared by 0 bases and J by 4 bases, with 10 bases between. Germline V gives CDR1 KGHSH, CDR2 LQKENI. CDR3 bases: TGTGCCAGCTCACCACCGGGGGGCAGGTACGAGCAGTACTTC. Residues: CASSPPGGRYEQYF.

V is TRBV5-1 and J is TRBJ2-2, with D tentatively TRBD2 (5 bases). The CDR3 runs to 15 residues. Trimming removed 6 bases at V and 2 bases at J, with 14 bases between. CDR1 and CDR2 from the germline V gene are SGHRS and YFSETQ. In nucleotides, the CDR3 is TGCGCCAGCACCCTCGGCGCGGGCAACACCGGGGAGCTGTTTTTT. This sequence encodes CASTLGAGNTGELFF.

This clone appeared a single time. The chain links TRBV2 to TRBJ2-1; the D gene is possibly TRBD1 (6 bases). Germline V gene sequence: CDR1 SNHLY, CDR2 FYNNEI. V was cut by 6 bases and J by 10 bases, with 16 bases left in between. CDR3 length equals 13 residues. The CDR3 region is CASRLRADREQFF. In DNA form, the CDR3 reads TGTGCCAGCAGGTTAAGGGCCGACAGGGAGCAGTTCTTC.

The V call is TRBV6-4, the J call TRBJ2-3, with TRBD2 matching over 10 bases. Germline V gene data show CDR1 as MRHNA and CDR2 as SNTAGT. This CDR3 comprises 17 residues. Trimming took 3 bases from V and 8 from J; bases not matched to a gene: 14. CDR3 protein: CASSEIEAGGPRATQYF. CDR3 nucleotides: TGTGCCAGCAGTGAGATTGAAGCGGGAGGGCCGCGGGCTACGCAGTATTTT.

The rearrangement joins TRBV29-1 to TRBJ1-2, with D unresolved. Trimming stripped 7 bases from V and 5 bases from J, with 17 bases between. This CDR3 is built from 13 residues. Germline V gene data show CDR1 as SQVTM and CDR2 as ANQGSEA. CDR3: CSASTFSEYGYTF. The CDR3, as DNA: TGCAGCGCTTCCACTTTTTCCGAATATGGCTACACCTTC. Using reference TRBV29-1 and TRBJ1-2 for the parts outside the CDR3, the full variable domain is SAVISQKPSRDICQRGTSLTIQCQVDSQVTMMFWYRQQPGQSLTLIATANQGSEATYESGFVIDKFPISRPNLTFSTLTVSNMSPEDSSIYLCSASTFSEYGYTFGSGTRLTVV.

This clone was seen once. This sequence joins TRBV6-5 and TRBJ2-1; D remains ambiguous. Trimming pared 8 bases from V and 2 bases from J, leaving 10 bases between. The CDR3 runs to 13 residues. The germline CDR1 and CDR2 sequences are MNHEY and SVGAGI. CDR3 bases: TGTGCCAGCGCCCCCGGGCCCTACAATGAGCAGTTCTTC. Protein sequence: CASAPGPYNEQFF.

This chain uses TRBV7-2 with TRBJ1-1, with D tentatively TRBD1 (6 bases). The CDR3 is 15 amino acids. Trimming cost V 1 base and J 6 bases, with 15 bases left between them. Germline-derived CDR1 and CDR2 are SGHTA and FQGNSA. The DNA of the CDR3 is TGTGCCAGCAGCTTAGTTTCAGGGGCAGAGTCTGAAGCTTTCTTT. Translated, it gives CASSLVSGAESEAFF.

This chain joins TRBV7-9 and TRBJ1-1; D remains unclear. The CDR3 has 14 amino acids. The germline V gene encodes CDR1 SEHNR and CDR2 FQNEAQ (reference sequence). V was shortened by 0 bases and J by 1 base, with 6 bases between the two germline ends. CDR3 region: CASSLATKNTEAFF. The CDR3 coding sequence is TGTGCCAGCAGCTTAGCTACAAAGAACACTGAAGCTTTCTTT.

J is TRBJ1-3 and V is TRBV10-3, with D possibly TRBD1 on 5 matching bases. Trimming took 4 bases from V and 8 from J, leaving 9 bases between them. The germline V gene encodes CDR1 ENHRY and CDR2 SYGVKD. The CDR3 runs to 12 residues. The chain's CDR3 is CAISVRGDTIYF. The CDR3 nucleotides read TGTGCCATCAGTGTTAGGGGAGACACCATATATTTT.

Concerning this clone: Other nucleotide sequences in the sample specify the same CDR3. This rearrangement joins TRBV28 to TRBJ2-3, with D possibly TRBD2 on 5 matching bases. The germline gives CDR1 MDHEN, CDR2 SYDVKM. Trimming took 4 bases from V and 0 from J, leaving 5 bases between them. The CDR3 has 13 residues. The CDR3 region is CASSWTSTDTQYF. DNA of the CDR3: TGTGCCAGCAGTTGGACTAGCACAGATACGCAGTATTTT.

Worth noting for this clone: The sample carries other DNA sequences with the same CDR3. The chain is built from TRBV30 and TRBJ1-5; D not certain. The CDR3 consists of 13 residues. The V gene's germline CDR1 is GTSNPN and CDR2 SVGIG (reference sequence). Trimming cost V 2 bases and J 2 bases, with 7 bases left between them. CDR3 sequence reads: CAWSPGGNQPQHF. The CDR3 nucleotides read TGTGCCTGGAGTCCCGGGGGCAATCAGCCCCAGCATTTT.

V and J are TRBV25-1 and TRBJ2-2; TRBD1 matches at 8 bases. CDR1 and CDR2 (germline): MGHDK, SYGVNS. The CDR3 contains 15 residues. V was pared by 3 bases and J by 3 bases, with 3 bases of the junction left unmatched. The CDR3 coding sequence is TGTGCCAGCAGTGAGTTGGACAGGGACACCGGGGAGCTGTTTTTT. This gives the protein CASSELDRDTGELFF.

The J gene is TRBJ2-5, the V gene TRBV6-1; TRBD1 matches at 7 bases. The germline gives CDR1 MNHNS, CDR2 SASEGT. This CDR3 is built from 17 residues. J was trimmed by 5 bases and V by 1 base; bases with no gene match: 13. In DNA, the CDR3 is TGTGCCAGCAGTGAAGTGTCAGCCGGATCCAGGGGGGAGACCCAGTACTTC. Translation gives CASSEVSAGSRGETQYF.

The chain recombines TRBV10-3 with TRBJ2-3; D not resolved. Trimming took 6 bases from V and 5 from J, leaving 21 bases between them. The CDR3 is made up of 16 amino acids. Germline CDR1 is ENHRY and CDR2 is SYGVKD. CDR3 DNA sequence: TGTGCCATCAGCCGGACCGACTTGGGGTCGGGAGATACGCAGTATTTT. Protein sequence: CAISRTDLGSGDTQYF.

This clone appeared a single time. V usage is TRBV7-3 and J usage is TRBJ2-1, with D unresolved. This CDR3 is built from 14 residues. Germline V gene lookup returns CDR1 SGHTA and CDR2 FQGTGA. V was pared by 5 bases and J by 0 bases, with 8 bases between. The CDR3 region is CASSGVASYNEQFF. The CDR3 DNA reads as TGTGCCAGCAGCGGGGTTGCCTCCTACAATGAGCAGTTCTTC.